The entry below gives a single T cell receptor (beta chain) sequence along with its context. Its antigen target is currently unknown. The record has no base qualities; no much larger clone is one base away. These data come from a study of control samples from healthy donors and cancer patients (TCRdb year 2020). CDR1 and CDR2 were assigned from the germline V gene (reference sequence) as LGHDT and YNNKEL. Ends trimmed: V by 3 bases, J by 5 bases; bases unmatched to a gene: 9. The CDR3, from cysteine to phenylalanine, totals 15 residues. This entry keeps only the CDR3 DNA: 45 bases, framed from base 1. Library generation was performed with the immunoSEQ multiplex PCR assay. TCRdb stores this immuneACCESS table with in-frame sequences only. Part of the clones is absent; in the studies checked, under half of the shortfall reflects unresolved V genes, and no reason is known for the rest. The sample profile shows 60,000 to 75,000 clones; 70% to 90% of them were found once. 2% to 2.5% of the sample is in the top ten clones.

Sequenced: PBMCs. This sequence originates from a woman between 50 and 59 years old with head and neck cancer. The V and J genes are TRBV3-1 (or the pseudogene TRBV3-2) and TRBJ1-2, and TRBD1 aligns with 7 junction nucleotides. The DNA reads TGTGCCAGCAGCCATGTGGGACAGCAGCTTTATGGCTACACCTTC. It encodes CASSHVGQQLYGYTF.